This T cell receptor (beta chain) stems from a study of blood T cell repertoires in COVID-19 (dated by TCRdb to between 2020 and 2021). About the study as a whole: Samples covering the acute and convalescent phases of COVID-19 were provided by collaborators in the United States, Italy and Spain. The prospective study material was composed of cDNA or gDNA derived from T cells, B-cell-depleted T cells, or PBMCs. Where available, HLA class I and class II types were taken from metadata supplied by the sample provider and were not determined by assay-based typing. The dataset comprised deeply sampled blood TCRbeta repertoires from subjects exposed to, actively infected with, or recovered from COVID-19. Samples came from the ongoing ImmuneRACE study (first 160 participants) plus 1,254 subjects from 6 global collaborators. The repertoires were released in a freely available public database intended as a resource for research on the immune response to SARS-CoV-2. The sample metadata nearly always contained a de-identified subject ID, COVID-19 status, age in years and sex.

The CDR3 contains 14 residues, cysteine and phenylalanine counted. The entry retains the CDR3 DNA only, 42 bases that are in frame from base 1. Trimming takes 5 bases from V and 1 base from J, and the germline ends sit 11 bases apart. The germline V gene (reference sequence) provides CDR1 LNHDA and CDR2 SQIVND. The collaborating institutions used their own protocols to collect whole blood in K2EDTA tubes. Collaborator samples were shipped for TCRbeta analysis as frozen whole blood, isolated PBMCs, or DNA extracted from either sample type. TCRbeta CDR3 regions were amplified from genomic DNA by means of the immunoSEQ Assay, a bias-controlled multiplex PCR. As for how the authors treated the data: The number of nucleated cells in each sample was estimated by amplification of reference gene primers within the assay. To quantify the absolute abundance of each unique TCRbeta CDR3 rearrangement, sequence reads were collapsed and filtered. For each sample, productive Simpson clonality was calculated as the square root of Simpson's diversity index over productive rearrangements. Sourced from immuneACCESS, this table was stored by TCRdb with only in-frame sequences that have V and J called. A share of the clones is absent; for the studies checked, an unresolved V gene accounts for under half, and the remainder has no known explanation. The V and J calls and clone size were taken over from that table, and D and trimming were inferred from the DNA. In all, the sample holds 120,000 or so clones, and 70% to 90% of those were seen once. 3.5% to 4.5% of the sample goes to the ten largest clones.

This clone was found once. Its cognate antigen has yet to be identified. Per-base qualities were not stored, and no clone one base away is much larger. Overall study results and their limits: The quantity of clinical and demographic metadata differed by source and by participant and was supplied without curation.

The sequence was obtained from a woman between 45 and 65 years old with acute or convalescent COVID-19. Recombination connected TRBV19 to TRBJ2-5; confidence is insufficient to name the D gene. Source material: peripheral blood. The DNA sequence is TGTGCCAGTAGTCGTACAAACAGCCAAGAGACCCAGTACTTC. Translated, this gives CASSRTNSQETQYF. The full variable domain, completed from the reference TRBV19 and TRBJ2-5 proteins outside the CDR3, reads DGGITQSPKYLFRKEGQNVTLSCEQNLNHDAMYWYRQDPGQGLRLIYYSQIVNDFQKGDIAEGYSVSREKKESFPLTVTSAQKNPTAFYLCASSRTNSQETQYFGPGTRLLVL.